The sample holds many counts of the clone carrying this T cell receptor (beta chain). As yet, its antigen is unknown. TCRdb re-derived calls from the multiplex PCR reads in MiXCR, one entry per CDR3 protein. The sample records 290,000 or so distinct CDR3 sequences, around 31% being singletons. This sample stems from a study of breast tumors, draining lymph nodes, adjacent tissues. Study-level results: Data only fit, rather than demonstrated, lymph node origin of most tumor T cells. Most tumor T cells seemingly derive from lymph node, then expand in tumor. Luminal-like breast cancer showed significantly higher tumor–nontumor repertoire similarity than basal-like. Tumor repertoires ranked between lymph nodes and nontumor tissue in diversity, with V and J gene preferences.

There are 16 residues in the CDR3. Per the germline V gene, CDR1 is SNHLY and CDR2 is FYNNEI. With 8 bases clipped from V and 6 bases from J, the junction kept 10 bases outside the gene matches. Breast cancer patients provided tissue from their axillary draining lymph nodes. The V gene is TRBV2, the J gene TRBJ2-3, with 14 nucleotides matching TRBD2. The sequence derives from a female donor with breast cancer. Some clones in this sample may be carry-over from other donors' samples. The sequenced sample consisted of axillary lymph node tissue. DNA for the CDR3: TGTGCCAGCCCGAAGGGCGGGACTAGCGGGAGCGATACGCAGTATTTT. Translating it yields CASPKGGTSGSDTQYF.